Listed below are T cell receptor beta chains from one sample, sequenced in a study of cytomegalovirus exposure and HLA in healthy donors. Using immunoSEQ multiplex PCR, the repertoire was profiled, and TCRdb retains in-frame clones only, with some absent. The table shows more than 110,000 clones, with 94% occurring only once. The sequenced sample consisted of PBMCs. Receptors were obtained from a man younger than 35 in good health and CMV-seropositive. The CDR3 runs from the conserved cysteine through the conserved F or W. D genes are given only for firm matches. Expanded clones get a size class; other rows say once, few or many, or leave the size out.

d_gene,j_gene,v_gene,abundance,CDR3aa,CDR3nt
TRBD1,TRBJ1-1,TRBV6-6,NA,CASSDRDRVMTEAFF,TGTGCCAGCAGTGACCGGGACAGGGTGATGACTGAAGCTTTCTTT
NA,TRBJ2-7,TRBV11-2,NA,CASSLGRDSGYEQYF,TGTGCCAGCAGCTTAGGCCGGGACTCTGGCTACGAGCAGTACTTC
NA,TRBJ2-3,TRBV27,once,CASTGPSDTQYF,TGTGCCAGCACCGGTCCCTCTGATACGCAGTATTTT
TRBD1,TRBJ2-6,TRBV28,NA,CASTAGQGRFGANVLTF,TGTGCCAGCACCGCCGGACAGGGAAGATTTGGGGCCAACGTCCTGACTTTC
NA,TRBJ2-5,TRBV5-1,NA,CASSLGQQVGTQYF,TGCGCCAGCAGCTTGGGGCAGCAGGTCGGAACCCAGTACTTC
NA,TRBJ2-5,TRBV6-1,NA,CASSEAFHRETQYF,TGTGCCAGCAGTGAAGCTTTTCATCGGGAGACCCAGTACTTC
NA,TRBJ1-1,TRBV6-5,NA,CASSYGSRAEAFF,TGTGCCAGCAGTTACGGGTCCAGGGCTGAAGCTTTCTTT
TRBD2,TRBJ2-5,TRBV27,once,CASSLLSGREQETQYF,TGTGCCAGCAGCCTCCTTAGCGGGAGGGAACAAGAGACCCAGTACTTC
NA,TRBJ2-7,TRBV2,NA,CASSLGGGGYEQYF,TGTGCCAGCAGCCTGGGTGGGGGCGGATACGAGCAGTACTTC
NA,TRBJ2-1,TRBV9,NA,CASSVFSISYNEQFF,TGTGCCAGCAGCGTATTTAGCATCTCCTACAATGAGCAGTTCTTC
NA,TRBJ2-3,TRBV5-1,NA,CASSLLGGGSTDTQYF,TGCGCCAGCAGCTTGTTGGGAGGCGGGAGCACAGATACGCAGTATTTT
TRBD1,TRBJ2-7,TRBV7-2,NA,CASSSRQGASYEQYF,TGTGCCAGCAGCTCACGACAGGGCGCCTCCTACGAGCAGTACTTC
TRBD1,TRBJ1-5,TRBV5-1,NA,CASSLFPGTEAQPQHF,TGCGCCAGCAGCCTGTTTCCCGGGACAGAGGCCCAGCCCCAGCATTTT
TRBD2,TRBJ2-3,TRBV5-4,once,CASSPRGGSTDTQYF,TGTGCCAGCAGCCCTAGGGGAGGGAGCACAGATACGCAGTATTTT
TRBD2,TRBJ2-7,TRBV11-2,NA,CASSLGGGSYEQYF,TGTGCCAGCAGCTTAGGCGGGGGATCCTACGAGCAGTACTTC
NA,TRBJ2-3,TRBV7-9,NA,CASSPLAGPTDTQYF,TGTGCCAGCAGCCCTCTCGCGGGGCCCACAGATACGCAGTATTTT
TRBD2,TRBJ2-1,TRBV28,NA,CASSYSGTSDSSYNEQFF,TGTGCCAGCAGTTATTCCGGGACTAGCGACAGCTCCTACAATGAGCAGTTCTTC
NA,TRBJ2-3,TRBV2,NA,CASRRGQLEGSTDTQYF,TGTGCCAGCCGGCGTGGGCAGCTGGAAGGTAGCACAGATACGCAGTATTTT
TRBD1,TRBJ2-2,TRBV7-8,NA,CASSLRGLGTGELFF,TGTGCCAGCAGCTTAAGGGGGCTAGGCACCGGGGAGCTGTTTTTT
NA,TRBJ1-5,TRBV21-1,NA,CASSKKVTHTYTPQHF,TGTGCCAGCAGCAAAAAGGTGACACACACCTATACGCCCCAGCATTTT
TRBD1,TRBJ2-2,TRBV5-1,NA,CASSRDRGTGELFF,TGCGCCAGCAGCCGGGACAGGGGCACCGGGGAGCTGTTTTTT
TRBD2,TRBJ2-1,TRBV28,NA,CASIPSGTTSYNEQFF,TGTGCCAGCATTCCTAGCGGGACTACGTCCTACAATGAGCAGTTCTTC
NA,TRBJ1-1,TRBV27,NA,CASSLTRNTEAFF,TGTGCCAGCAGTTTAACCAGAAACACTGAAGCTTTCTTT
NA,TRBJ1-5,TRBV10-3,NA,CAISEQASNQPQHF,TGTGCCATCAGTGAACAGGCCAGCAATCAGCCCCAGCATTTT
TRBD2,TRBJ2-7,TRBV4-1,NA,CASSRLLAGADEQYF,TGCGCCAGCAGCCGGTTACTAGCGGGAGCTGACGAGCAGTACTTC
TRBD1,TRBJ2-1,TRBV19,NA,CASSTQGAEQFF,TGTGCCAGTAGTACCCAGGGGGCTGAGCAGTTCTTC
NA,TRBJ1-2,TRBV6-5,NA,CASSYSNRETNYGYTF,TGTGCCAGCAGTTACTCTAACAGGGAGACTAACTATGGCTACACCTTC
NA,TRBJ2-3,TRBV2,NA,CASRSRLDSTDTQYF,TGTGCCAGCAGGTCTAGATTGGATAGCACAGATACGCAGTATTTT
TRBD1,TRBJ1-2,TRBV5-6,NA,CASSRDRLNYGYTF,TGTGCCAGCAGCCGGGACAGACTTAACTATGGCTACACCTTC
TRBD1,TRBJ2-5,TRBV5-4,NA,CASSTGQAQETQYF,TGTGCCAGCAGCACAGGACAGGCCCAAGAGACCCAGTACTTC
TRBD1,TRBJ2-7,TRBV7-2,NA,CASSYTTGAYEQYF,TGTGCCAGCAGCTATACTACAGGGGCCTACGAGCAGTACTTC
TRBD1,TRBJ2-2,TRBV11-1,NA,CASSSTGPTGELFF,TGTGCCAGCAGCTCGACAGGGCCCACCGGGGAGCTGTTTTTT
NA,TRBJ1-2,TRBV6-5,NA,CASSYSRGGSYTF,TGTGCCAGCAGTTACTCGAGGGGGGGCAGCTACACCTTC
TRBD1,TRBJ1-2,TRBV23-1,NA,CASSMGDRALSQFIYGYTF,TGCGCCAGCAGTATGGGGGACAGGGCGCTGTCCCAATTCATCTATGGCTACACCTTC
NA,TRBJ1-5,TRBV2,NA,CASSGQVQPQHF,TGTGCCAGCAGTGGACAAGTTCAGCCCCAGCATTTT
NA,TRBJ2-5,TRBV28,few,CASTSSGERRETQYF,TGTGCCAGCACGAGTTCAGGGGAGAGGAGGGAGACCCAGTACTTC
NA,TRBJ1-5,TRBV30,NA,CAWSVTGLEQPQHF,TGTGCCTGGAGTGTAACAGGCCTCGAACAGCCCCAGCATTTT
TRBD1,TRBJ1-5,TRBV27,NA,CASSSNRGQPQHF,TGTGCCAGCAGTTCCAACAGGGGCCAGCCCCAGCATTTT
TRBD2,TRBJ2-1,TRBV18,NA,CASSKIAGGLWGEQFF,TGTGCCAGCTCAAAGATAGCGGGAGGGCTCTGGGGTGAGCAGTTCTTC
TRBD1,TRBJ1-5,TRBV6-1,NA,CASSEAWDRNQPQHF,TGTGCCAGCAGTGAAGCGTGGGACAGAAATCAGCCCCAGCATTTT
TRBD2,TRBJ2-4,TRBV10-1,NA,CASSESSLAGIDIQYF,TGCGCCAGCAGTGAGTCGAGCCTAGCGGGAATAGACATTCAGTACTTC
NA,TRBJ2-7,TRBV28,NA,CASSLSGQPISYEQYF,TGTGCCAGCAGTTTATCCGGACAGCCGATCTCCTACGAGCAGTACTTC
NA,TRBJ2-7,TRBV5-1,NA,CASSSSDFPYEQYF,TGCGCCAGCAGCTCCTCAGATTTCCCCTACGAGCAGTACTTC
NA,TRBJ2-7,TRBV2,NA,CASRLRATYEQYF,TGTGCCAGCAGGCTGCGCGCGACCTACGAGCAGTACTTC
TRBD1,TRBJ2-2,TRBV10-3,NA,CAISEKGGGTGELFF,TGTGCCATCAGTGAGAAAGGGGGCGGCACCGGGGAGCTGTTTTTT
TRBD1,TRBJ1-2,TRBV10-2,once,CASSEGQGIFGYTF,TGCGCCAGCAGTGAAGGACAGGGGATCTTTGGCTACACCTTC
NA,TRBJ2-7,TRBV2,NA,CASTSQWGQSPYEQYF,TGTGCCAGCACCAGCCAATGGGGCCAGAGCCCCTACGAGCAGTACTTC
NA,TRBJ1-1,TRBV4-1,NA,CASSQRGWSTEAFF,TGCGCCAGCAGCCAAAGAGGGTGGTCCACTGAAGCTTTCTTT
TRBD2,TRBJ2-3,TRBV5-4,NA,CASSFSGRAGTDTQYF,TGTGCCAGCAGCTTTAGCGGGAGGGCCGGGACAGATACGCAGTATTTT
NA,TRBJ2-1,TRBV7-6,NA,CASSLLRPSSYNEQFF,TGTGCCAGCAGCTTACTCAGGCCCAGCTCCTACAATGAGCAGTTCTTC
NA,TRBJ2-7,TRBV9,once,CASSGRAESSYEQYF,TGTGCCAGCAGCGGGCGGGCGGAGAGCTCCTACGAGCAGTACTTC
TRBD1,TRBJ2-3,TRBV19,NA,CASSKGQDTDTQYF,TGTGCCAGTAGTAAGGGACAGGACACAGATACGCAGTATTTT
NA,TRBJ2-7,TRBV5-4,once,CASSLDDGSYEQYF,TGTGCCAGCAGCTTGGACGACGGGAGTTACGAGCAGTACTTC
NA,TRBJ2-2,TRBV15,once,CATSRDPGGRSTGELFF,TGTGCCACCAGCAGAGATCCAGGAGGGCGTAGCACCGGGGAGCTGTTTTTT
TRBD1,TRBJ1-4,TRBV28,NA,CASSLDIRTGPGKLFF,TGTGCCAGCAGTTTAGATATAAGGACAGGACCCGGAAAACTGTTTTTT